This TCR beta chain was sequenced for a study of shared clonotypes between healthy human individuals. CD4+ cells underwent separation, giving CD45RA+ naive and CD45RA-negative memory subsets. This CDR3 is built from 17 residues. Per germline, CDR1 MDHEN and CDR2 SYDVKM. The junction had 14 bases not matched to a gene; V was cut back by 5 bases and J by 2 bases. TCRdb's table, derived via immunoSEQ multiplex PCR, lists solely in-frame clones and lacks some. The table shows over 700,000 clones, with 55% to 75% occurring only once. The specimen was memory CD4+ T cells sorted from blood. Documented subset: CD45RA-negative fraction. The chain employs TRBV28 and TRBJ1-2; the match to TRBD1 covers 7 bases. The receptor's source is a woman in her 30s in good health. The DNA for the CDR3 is TGTGCCAGCAGTACCACGGGACAGCCTACTTCCAACTATGGCTACACCTTC. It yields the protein CASSTTGQPTSNYGYTF.